The clone carrying this T cell receptor beta chain appeared a few times. As yet, its antigen is unknown. The CDR3 is 15 residues long. V lost 0 bases, J lost 4 bases, and 10 bases lay in between. Per the germline V gene, CDR1 is SGHRS and CDR2 is YFSETQ. The data derive from a study of CD8 T cells in ankylosing spondylitis. Study-level results: Disease-linked clones were reportedly significantly enriched in matched ankylosing spondylitis synovial fluid. Apparently characteristic of ankylosing spondylitis blood was a TCR beta motif (about 8 highly homologous variants).

Making the TCR beta libraries involved quantitative 5'-RACE with molecular barcodes. TCRdb redid the calling of the 5' RACE reads with MiXCR, one entry per CDR3 protein. The sample lists 500,000 to 550,000 distinct CDR3 sequences; roughly 13% were seen once. Sequencing was performed on blood, either unsorted or a sorted T cell fraction (not recorded which). The origin of this receptor is a male donor with ankylosing spondylitis. The chain couples TRBV5-1 to TRBJ2-2; D perhaps matches TRBD2 (6 bases). CDR3 nucleotide sequence: TGCGCCAGCAGCTTGGGCTTCGGGGGCACCGGGGAGCTGTTTTTT. It encodes CASSLGFGGTGELFF.